The rows below give T cell receptor beta chains drawn from one sample of a study of CD8+CD57+ T cells in acquired aplastic anemia. TCRdb fed the reads into MiXCR, producing one record per CDR3 protein. Counted here are about 170,000 distinct CDR3 sequences, 55% to 70% occurring once; the ten biggest clones make up over 40%. Sequencing used sorted CD4+, CD8+, or CD8+CD57+ T cells (not recorded which) from PBMCs. These receptors originate from a human donor in good health. CDR3s include the opening cysteine and the closing phenylalanine or tryptophan. A D gene is named only where the DNA matches it firmly. Only part of the rows carry a size: once, few, many, or a class if the clone is expanded.

J: TRBJ1-1; D: .; size: .; V: TRBV6-1; CDR3: CASSEARAPGRSTEAFF; DNA: TGTGCCAGCAGTGAAGCGCGGGCCCCAGGGAGGAGCACTGAAGCTTTCTTT
J: TRBJ1-6; D: TRBD1; size: .; V: TRBV19; CDR3: CASSRTGGYSPLHF; DNA: TGTGCCAGTAGCCGGACAGGAGGTTACTCACCCCTCCACTTT
J: TRBJ2-2; D: TRBD2; size: .; V: TRBV9; CDR3: CASGPGGGNTGELFF; DNA: TGTGCCAGCGGGCCAGGCGGGGGGAACACCGGGGAGCTGTTTTTT
J: TRBJ1-1; D: TRBD1; size: .; V: TRBV19; CDR3: CASTDRATEAFF; DNA: TGTGCCAGTACCGACAGGGCCACTGAAGCTTTCTTT
J: TRBJ2-7; D: .; size: .; V: TRBV7-2; CDR3: CASSLARRGGYEQYF; DNA: TGTGCCAGCAGCTTAGCTAGGCGGGGAGGATACGAGCAGTACTTC
J: TRBJ2-7; D: TRBD1; size: many; V: TRBV27; CDR3: CASRVGTGPTYEQYF; DNA: TGTGCCAGCAGGGTCGGGACAGGGCCGACCTACGAGCAGTACTTC
J: TRBJ1-1; D: TRBD1; size: many; V: TRBV5-6; CDR3: CASSSGGTEAFF; DNA: TGTGCCAGCAGCTCAGGGGGCACTGAAGCTTTCTTT
J: TRBJ2-2; D: TRBD2; size: many; V: TRBV7-8; CDR3: CASSLAATSGPGELFF; DNA: TGTGCCAGCAGCTTAGCGGCGACTAGCGGGCCCGGGGAGCTGTTTTTT
J: TRBJ2-7; D: .; size: once; V: TRBV29-1; CDR3: CSVLLGSEDGEQYF; DNA: TGCAGCGTTCTGCTGGGGAGTGAGGACGGGGAGCAGTACTTC
J: TRBJ2-7; D: .; size: few; V: TRBV24-1; CDR3: CATSDLNDGSGRSGEQYF; DNA: TGTGCCACCAGTGATTTGAACGACGGTTCAGGGAGGTCAGGCGAGCAGTACTTC
J: TRBJ2-5; D: .; size: .; V: TRBV9; CDR3: CASSVDPQETQYF; DNA: TGTGCCAGCAGCGTAGATCCGCAAGAGACCCAGTACTTC
J: TRBJ1-2; D: .; size: .; V: TRBV10-3; CDR3: CAAGGSTVNYGYTF; DNA: TGTGCCGCCGGGGGCTCAACCGTTAACTATGGCTACACCTTC
J: TRBJ1-6; D: TRBD1; size: .; V: TRBV10-3; CDR3: CAISATGEGSPLHF; DNA: TGTGCCATCAGTGCCACAGGGGAGGGTTCACCCCTCCACTTT
J: TRBJ2-1; D: TRBD2; size: .; V: TRBV7-3; CDR3: CASSQLAGSYNEQFF; DNA: TGTGCCAGCAGCCAACTAGCGGGGTCCTACAATGAGCAGTTCTTC
J: TRBJ1-1; D: TRBD1; size: .; V: TRBV9; CDR3: CASSTNSGTGEAFF; DNA: TGTGCCAGCAGCACAAACTCTGGGACAGGAGAAGCTTTCTTT